The 27 T cell receptor beta chains given below trace back to one sample, sequenced in a study of early T cells in non-severe SARS-CoV-2 infection. TCRdb re-derived calls from the 5' RACE reads in MiXCR, one entry per CDR3 protein. The sample includes some 98,000 distinct CDR3 sequences, 8% to 13% of them seen just once. Sequences were obtained from whole blood. These receptors came from an adult who was a healthcare worker with PCR-confirmed SARS-CoV-2 infection or an uninfected control (not recorded which).

The chain has TRBV14 and TRBJ2-7; 9 bases align to TRBD1. V shed 1 base, J shed 9 bases, and the junction held 10 bases outside the gene matches. Germline-derived CDR1 and CDR2 are SGHDN and FVKESK. This CDR3 spans 15 amino acids. Written as DNA, the CDR3 is TGTGCCAGCAGCCAAGTTGGGACAGGGTCCCCTCGGCAGTACTTC. Its protein product is CASSQVGTGSPRQYF.

In its sample, this clonotype was seen a few times. This rearrangement joins TRBV6-5 to TRBJ1-2; D unclear. This CDR3 spans 12 amino acids. CDR1 and CDR2 from the germline V gene are MNHEY and SVGAGI. V was cut by 5 bases and J by 6 bases, with 10 bases left in between. In DNA form, the CDR3 reads TGTGCCAGCAGTACCGGGAGGAATGGCTACACCTTC. Protein product: CASSTGRNGYTF.

This clonotype was seen only a few times. The chain couples TRBV20-1 to TRBJ2-7; 8 nucleotides line up with TRBD2. V shed 3 bases and J 4 bases; nucleotides not matched to a gene: 5. CDR1 is DFQATT and CDR2 is SNEGSKA in the germline V gene (reference sequence). The CDR3 loop spans 13 amino acids. CDR3 in DNA: TGCAGTGCTAGGACTAGCGCCTTTTACGAGCAGTACTTC. Amino acid sequence: CSARTSAFYEQYF.

The table lists this clonotype with a few counts. This chain links TRBV7-2 with TRBJ1-4; D is perhaps TRBD1 (5 bases). The CDR3 extends over 14 amino acids. CDR1 SGHTA and CDR2 FQGNSA come from the germline V gene. The ends were cut back, 5 bases at V and 6 bases at J, with 13 bases in the middle. CDR3 nucleotide sequence: TGTGCCAGCAGCCGACAGTCGAAGGATGAAAAACTGTTTTTT. Its protein is CASSRQSKDEKLFF.

V is TRBV12-3 or TRBV12-4 and J is TRBJ1-1; no clear D. This CDR3 contains 13 residues. The ends were cut back, 5 bases at V and 6 bases at J, with 13 bases in the middle. CDR3 protein: CASSLSADPEAFF. The CDR3, as DNA: TGTGCCAGCAGTCTCTCTGCGGACCCTGAAGCTTTCTTT.

This chain links TRBV20-1 with TRBJ2-1; D uncertain. This CDR3 region has 14 residues. V dropped 5 bases and J dropped 7 bases, with 18 bases sitting between them. Germline values: CDR1 DFQATT, CDR2 SNEGSKA (reference sequence). The CDR3 DNA reads TGCAGTGCTCCCGATACCTTACGTATAAATGAGCAGTTCTTC. Translated: CSAPDTLRINEQFF.

The V gene is TRBV29-1, the J gene TRBJ2-7, with D possibly being TRBD1 (5 bases). Looked up from germline, CDR1 is SQVTM and CDR2 is ANQGSEA. The CDR3 covers 11 residues. The V end was cut by 4 bases, the J end by 5 bases, with 9 bases between. CDR3 amino acids: CSVARRDEQYF. The CDR3 region has the DNA TGCAGCGTTGCCCGCAGGGACGAGCAGTACTTC.

This clonotype occurred a few times. The gene calls are TRBV2 and TRBJ1-5; TRBD1 matches at 12 bases. CDR1 and CDR2 from the germline V gene are SNHLY and FYNNEI. V shed 6 bases and J 4 bases; nucleotides not matched to a gene: 13. This CDR3 is 18 amino acids long. The CDR3 bases are TGTGCCAGCAGAAGGGACAGGGGGCTGTATGTCGAAAATCAGCCCCAGCATTTT. Translation gives CASRRDRGLYVENQPQHF. Together with reference TRBV2 and TRBJ1-5, the CDR3 gives the full variable domain: EPEVTQTPSHQVTQMGQEVILRCVPISNHLYFYWYRQILGQKVEFLVSFYNNEISEKSEIFDDQFSVERPDGSNFTLKIRSTKLEDSAMYFCASRRDRGLYVENQPQHFGDGTRLSIL.

This clonotype was recorded at least ten times. The chain carries TRBV5-5 and TRBJ2-1, with a tentative D call TRBD1 (7 bases). The CDR3 is made up of 14 amino acids. CDR1 and CDR2 (germline): SGHKS, YYEKEE (reference sequence). V lost 3 bases, J lost 10 bases, and 17 bases lay in between. CDR3: CASSSRSGGQEQFF. The CDR3 nucleotides read TGTGCCAGCAGCTCGCGGTCCGGGGGACAGGAGCAGTTCTTC.

The rearrangement links TRBV2 to TRBJ1-4, with 7 nucleotides matching TRBD1. Losses at the gene ends were 5 bases for V and 4 bases for J; bases not matched to a gene: 4. The germline gives CDR1 SNHLY, CDR2 FYNNEI. The CDR3 has 14 amino acids. CDR3 sequence: CASSYAGGNEKLFF. CDR3 coding DNA: TGTGCCAGCAGTTATGCAGGGGGTAATGAAAAACTGTTTTTT.

This sequence joins TRBV9 and TRBJ2-1; 13 bases are shared with TRBD2. CDR1 is SGDLS and CDR2 is YYNGEE in the germline V gene. V dropped 3 bases and J dropped 0; count of bases not matched to a gene: 0. The CDR3 has 16 amino acids. In nucleotides, the CDR3 is TGTGCCAGCAGCGGGACTAGCGGGAGCTCCTACAATGAGCAGTTCTTC. Amino acids: CASSGTSGSSYNEQFF.

This clonotype was observed many times. The V call is TRBV4-2, the J call TRBJ2-1, with TRBD2 as a possible D gene (5 bases). The CDR3 is made up of 13 amino acids. In germline, CDR1 is LGHNA, CDR2 YNFKEQ. V dropped 0 bases and J dropped 8 bases, with 8 bases sitting between them. CDR3 nucleotides: TGTGCCAGCAGCCAAGATATGAGGGATGAGCAGTTCTTC. This gives the protein CASSQDMRDEQFF.

This clonotype occurred a few times. V gene TRBV3-1 combines with J gene TRBJ2-7; the D is unclear. CDR1 is LGHDT and CDR2 is YNNKEL in the germline V gene (reference sequence). Trimming cost V 4 bases and J 1 base, with 5 bases left between them. This CDR3 has 12 residues. The CDR3 region has the DNA TGTGCCAGCAGCCGGCTTTCCTACGAGCAGTACTTC. Amino acids: CASSRLSYEQYF.

This clonotype occurred once. CDR3 region: CASSLRQDGKLFF. The CDR3, as DNA: TGTGCCAGCAGCTTGCGACAGGACGGGAAACTGTTTTTT. This sequence joins TRBV5-5 and TRBJ1-4; maybe TRBD1 (6 bases). V lost 1 base and J lost 11, with 12 bases in between. CDR1 is SGHKS, CDR2 YYEKEE, per germline (reference sequence). The CDR3 covers 13 residues.

This clonotype was recorded a few times. The CDR3 region is CASSPKIQAGVTYNEQFF. CDR3 DNA sequence: TGCGCCAGCAGCCCCAAGATCCAAGCGGGAGTCACCTACAATGAGCAGTTCTTC. This chain connects TRBV4-1 to TRBJ2-1, with 8 bases matching TRBD2. The germline V gene encodes CDR1 MGHRA and CDR2 YSYEKL. The junction had 13 bases not matched to a gene; V was cut back by 4 bases and J by 2 bases. The CDR3 is made up of 18 amino acids.

This chain joins TRBV20-1 and TRBJ2-3; D gene uncertain. The CDR3 spans 12 residues. Trimming stripped 4 bases from V and 4 bases from J, with 9 bases between. Germline CDR1 is DFQATT and CDR2 is SNEGSKA (reference sequence). For the CDR3, the DNA is TGCAGTGCTACTCAAGAGCCAGATACGCAGTATTTT. This gives the protein CSATQEPDTQYF.

This clonotype has only a few counts. The chain joins TRBV3-1 to TRBJ2-1; 7 bases map to TRBD1. V shed 4 bases, J shed 10 bases, and the junction held 13 bases outside the gene matches. Germline loops: CDR1 LGHDT, CDR2 YNNKEL (reference sequence). This CDR3 is 15 amino acids long. In DNA form, the CDR3 reads TGTGCCAGCAGCCTTATTCCTACAGGGGAATGGGAGCAGTTCTTC. It codes for CASSLIPTGEWEQFF.

Only a few counts were recorded for this clonotype. The chain employs TRBV7-8 and TRBJ1-4; D not resolved. Trimming cost V 0 bases and J 1 base, with 6 bases left between them. This CDR3 spans 15 amino acids. Germline CDR1 SGHVS, CDR2 FQNEAQ. This CDR3 is CASSLARGTNEKLFF. CDR3 nucleotide sequence: TGTGCCAGCAGCTTAGCTCGCGGAACTAATGAAAAACTGTTTTTT. Full variable domain (outside the CDR3, taken from reference TRBV7-8 and TRBJ1-4): GAGVSQSPRYKVAKRGQDVALRCDPISGHVSLFWYQQALGQGPEFLTYFQNEAQLDKSGLPSDRFFAERPEGSVSTLKIQRTQQEDSAVYLCASSLARGTNEKLFFGSGTQLSVL.

This clonotype has at least ten counts. The chain is built from TRBV20-1 and TRBJ1-2, with D uncertain. The CDR3 consists of 11 residues. Between the trimmed V and J ends, which lost 4 bases and 8 bases, there was a span of 11 bases. Germline V gene data show CDR1 as DFQATT and CDR2 as SNEGSKA (reference sequence). The CDR3 DNA is TGCAGTGCTAAAGAAGGAGGAGGCTACACCTTC. It is translated as CSAKEGGGYTF.

This chain joins TRBV5-1 and TRBJ1-3; no clear D gene. V was shortened by 0 bases and J by 4 bases, with 8 bases between the two germline ends. CDR1 and CDR2 from the germline V gene are SGHRS and YFSETQ. The CDR3 has 14 amino acids. The CDR3 bases are TGCGCCAGCAGCTTGGCCAACGAGGGAAACACCATATATTTT. Its protein is CASSLANEGNTIYF.

The J gene is TRBJ1-5, the V gene TRBV29-1; weak D call: TRBD1 (6 bases). Looked up from germline, CDR1 is SQVTM and CDR2 is ANQGSEA. The CDR3 has 12 amino acids. Trimming removed 7 bases at V and 4 bases at J, with 11 bases between. CDR3: CSAGGGNQPQHF. CDR3 nucleotides: TGCAGCGCCGGGGGCGGTAATCAGCCCCAGCATTTT.

This clonotype came up a few times. The chain combines TRBV5-4 with TRBJ2-1; 7 bases are a match to TRBD2. CDR3 size: 15 residues. The V gene's germline CDR1 is SGHNT and CDR2 YYREEE (reference sequence). With V trimmed by 4 bases and J by 0 bases, 4 bases remained unmatched. The CDR3 is CASSISGDSYNEQFF. As DNA, the CDR3 is TGTGCCAGCAGCATAAGCGGGGACTCCTACAATGAGCAGTTCTTC.

This clonotype was counted ten times or more. V is TRBV29-1 and J is TRBJ1-1; 9 nucleotides line up with TRBD1. Losses at the gene ends were 1 base for V and 5 bases for J; bases not matched to a gene: 8. Germline V gives CDR1 SQVTM, CDR2 ANQGSEA. There are 15 residues in the CDR3. CDR3 sequence (DNA): TGCAGCGTTGAAGTCCCCCCGGACAGGGGTACTGAAGCTTTCTTT. It is translated as CSVEVPPDRGTEAFF.

The V gene is TRBV2, the J gene TRBJ2-3, with 7 bases aligning to TRBD2. In germline, CDR1 is SNHLY, CDR2 FYNNEI. After removal of 2 bases from V and 1 base from J, the junction contained 9 bases not matched to a gene. The CDR3 has 17 residues. CDR3: CASSERVRGNCTDTQYF. DNA for the CDR3: TGTGCCAGCAGTGAACGTGTGCGGGGGAATTGCACAGATACGCAGTATTTT.

The V and J genes are TRBV30 and TRBJ2-1; D might be TRBD2 (5 bases). CDR3 size: 15 residues. The V end lost 2 bases, the J end lost 2 bases, and 13 bases lay between the germline ends. Germline loops: CDR1 GTSNPN, CDR2 SVGIG (reference sequence). The CDR3 DNA is TGTGCCTGGAGTACCCTCCAGCGGACCTACAATGAGCAGTTCTTC. Its protein product is CAWSTLQRTYNEQFF.

The rearrangement joins TRBV7-2 to TRBJ2-5, with 12 nucleotides matching TRBD2. CDR3 length equals 16 residues. V lost 0 bases, J lost 6 bases, and 5 bases stayed unmatched. Germline V gene lookup returns CDR1 SGHTA and CDR2 FQGNSA. The CDR3 nucleotides are TGTGCCAGCAGCTTAGCACTAGCGGGGGGACAAAAGACCCAGTACTTC. It translates to CASSLALAGGQKTQYF.

The chain couples TRBV11-1 to TRBJ1-2, with 8 bases that match TRBD1. This CDR3 has 13 residues. Trimming removed 3 bases from V and 3 bases from J; junction bases left unmatched: 0. Germline assignment: CDR1 SGHAT and CDR2 FQDESV (reference sequence). The CDR3: CASSLTGDYGYTF. Here the CDR3 DNA reads TGTGCCAGCAGCTTGACAGGGGACTATGGCTACACCTTC.